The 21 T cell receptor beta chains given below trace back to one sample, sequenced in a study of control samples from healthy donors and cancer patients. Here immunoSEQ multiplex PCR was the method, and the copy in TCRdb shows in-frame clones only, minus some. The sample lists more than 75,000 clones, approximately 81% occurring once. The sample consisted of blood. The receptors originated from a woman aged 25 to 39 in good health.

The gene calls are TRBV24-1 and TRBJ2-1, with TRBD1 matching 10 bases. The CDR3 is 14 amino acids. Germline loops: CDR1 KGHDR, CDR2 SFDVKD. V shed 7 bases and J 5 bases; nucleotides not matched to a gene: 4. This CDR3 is CATRGQGPHNEQFF. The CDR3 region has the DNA TGTGCCACCAGGGGACAGGGGCCCCACAATGAGCAGTTCTTC.

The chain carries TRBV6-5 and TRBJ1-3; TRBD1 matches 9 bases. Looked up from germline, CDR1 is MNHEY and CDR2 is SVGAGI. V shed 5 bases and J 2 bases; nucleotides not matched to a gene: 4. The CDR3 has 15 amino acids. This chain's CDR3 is CASSPGTGTGNTIYF. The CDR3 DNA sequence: TGTGCCAGCAGTCCCGGGACAGGGACTGGAAACACCATATATTTT.

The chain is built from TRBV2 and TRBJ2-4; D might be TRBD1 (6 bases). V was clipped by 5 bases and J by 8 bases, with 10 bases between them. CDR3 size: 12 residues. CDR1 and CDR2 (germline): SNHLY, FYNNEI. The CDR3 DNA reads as TGTGCCAGCAGTTCCAAGGGGGACATTCAGTACTTC. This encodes CASSSKGDIQYF.

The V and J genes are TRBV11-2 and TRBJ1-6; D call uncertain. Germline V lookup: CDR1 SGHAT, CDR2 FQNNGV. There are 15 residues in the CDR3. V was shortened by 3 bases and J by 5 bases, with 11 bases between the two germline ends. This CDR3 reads CASSLPWNHNSPLHF. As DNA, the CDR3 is TGTGCCAGCAGCTTGCCCTGGAATCATAATTCACCCCTCCACTTT.

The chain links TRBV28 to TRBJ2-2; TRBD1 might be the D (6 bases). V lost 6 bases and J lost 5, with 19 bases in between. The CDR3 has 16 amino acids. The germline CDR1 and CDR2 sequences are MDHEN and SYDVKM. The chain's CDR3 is CASRLSRGWGTGELFF. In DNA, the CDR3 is TGTGCCAGCAGGCTCTCAAGGGGGTGGGGAACCGGGGAGCTGTTTTTT.

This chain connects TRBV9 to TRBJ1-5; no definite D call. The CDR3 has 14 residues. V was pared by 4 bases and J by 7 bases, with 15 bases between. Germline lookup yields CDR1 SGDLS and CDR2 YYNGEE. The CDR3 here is CASSPDLSGQPQHF. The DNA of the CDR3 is TGTGCCAGCAGCCCGGACCTCTCGGGGCAGCCCCAGCATTTT.

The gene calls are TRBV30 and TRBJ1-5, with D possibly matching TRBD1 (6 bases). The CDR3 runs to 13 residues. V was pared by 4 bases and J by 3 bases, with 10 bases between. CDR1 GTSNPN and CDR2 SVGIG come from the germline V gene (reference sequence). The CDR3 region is CAWTGALNQPQHF. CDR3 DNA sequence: TGTGCCTGGACAGGGGCTCTCAATCAGCCCCAGCATTTT.

CDR3: CASSLARGAPYGYTF. The CDR3 DNA reads as TGTGCCAGCAGCTTAGCCAGGGGGGCACCTTATGGCTACACCTTC. The J gene is TRBJ1-2, the V gene TRBV7-8; 7 bases agree with TRBD1. The CDR3 has 15 residues. Germline V gene lookup returns CDR1 SGHVS and CDR2 FQNEAQ. V lost 0 bases and J lost 5; bases outside the gene matches: 6. Full variable domain (outside the CDR3, taken from reference TRBV7-8 and TRBJ1-2): GAGVSQSPRYKVAKRGQDVALRCDPISGHVSLFWYQQALGQGPEFLTYFQNEAQLDKSGLPSDRFFAERPEGSVSTLKIQRTQQEDSAVYLCASSLARGAPYGYTFGSGTRLTVV.

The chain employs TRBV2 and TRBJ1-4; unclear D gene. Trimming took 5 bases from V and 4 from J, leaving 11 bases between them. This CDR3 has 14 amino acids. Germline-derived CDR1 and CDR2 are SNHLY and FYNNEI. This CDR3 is CASSFSPGNEKLFF. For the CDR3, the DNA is TGTGCCAGCAGTTTCTCACCCGGTAATGAAAAACTGTTTTTT.

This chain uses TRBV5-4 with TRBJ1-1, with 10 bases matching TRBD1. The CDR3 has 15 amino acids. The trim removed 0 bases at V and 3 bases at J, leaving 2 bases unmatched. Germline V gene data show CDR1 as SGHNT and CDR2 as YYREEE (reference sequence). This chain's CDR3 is CASSLVTGGHTEAFF. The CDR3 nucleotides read TGTGCCAGCAGCTTGGTGACAGGGGGCCACACTGAAGCTTTCTTT.

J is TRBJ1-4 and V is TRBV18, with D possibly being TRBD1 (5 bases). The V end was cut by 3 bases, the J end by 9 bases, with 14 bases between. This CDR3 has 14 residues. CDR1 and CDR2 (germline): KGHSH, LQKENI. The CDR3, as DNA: TGTGCCAGCTCACCGACAGACACTAGTCAAAAACTGTTTTTT. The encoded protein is CASSPTDTSQKLFF.

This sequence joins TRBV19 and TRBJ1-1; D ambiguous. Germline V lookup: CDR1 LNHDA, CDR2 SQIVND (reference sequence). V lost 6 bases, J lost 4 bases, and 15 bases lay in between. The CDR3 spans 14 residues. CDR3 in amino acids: CASSTKAGGTEAFF. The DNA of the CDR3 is TGTGCCAGTAGCACCAAGGCGGGTGGCACTGAAGCTTTCTTT.

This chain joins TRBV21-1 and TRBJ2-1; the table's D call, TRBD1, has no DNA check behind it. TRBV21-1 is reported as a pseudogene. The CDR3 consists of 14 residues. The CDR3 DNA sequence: TGTGCCAGCAGCCAAGGACAGAGGAACAATGAGCAGTTCTTC. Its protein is CASSQGQRNNEQFF.

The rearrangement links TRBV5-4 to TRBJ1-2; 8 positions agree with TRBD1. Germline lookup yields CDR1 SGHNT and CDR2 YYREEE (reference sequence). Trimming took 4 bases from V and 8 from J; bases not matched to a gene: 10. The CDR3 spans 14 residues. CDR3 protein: CASSLDRELQGYTF. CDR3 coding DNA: TGTGCCAGCAGCCTGGACAGGGAGTTACAGGGCTACACCTTC.

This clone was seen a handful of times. The CDR3 coding sequence is TGCGCCAGCAGCCAACGGGGGGGCTTGCAAGAGACCCAGTACTTC. This sequence encodes CASSQRGGLQETQYF. V usage is TRBV4-3 and J usage is TRBJ2-5, with 8 bases matching TRBD2. Germline CDR1 is LGHNA and CDR2 is YSLEER. Germline trimming cut 2 bases from V and 2 bases from J; bases unmatched to any gene: 4. The CDR3 runs 15 residues.

The CDR3 spells CASSGTGNPYEQYF. The CDR3 region has the DNA TGTGCCAGCAGCGGGACAGGGAACCCCTACGAGCAGTACTTC. The rearrangement joins TRBV13 to TRBJ2-7, with 9 bases that match TRBD1. Germline V gene sequence: CDR1 PRHDT, CDR2 FYEKMQ (reference sequence). J lost 2 bases, V lost 5 bases, and 4 bases had no gene match. The CDR3 is 14 residues long.

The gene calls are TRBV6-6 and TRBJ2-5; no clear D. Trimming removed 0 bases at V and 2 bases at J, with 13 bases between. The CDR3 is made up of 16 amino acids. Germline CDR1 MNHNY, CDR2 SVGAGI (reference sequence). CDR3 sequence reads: CASSYSLKGGQETQYF. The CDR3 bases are TGTGCCAGCAGTTACTCCCTAAAAGGTGGGCAAGAGACCCAGTACTTC.

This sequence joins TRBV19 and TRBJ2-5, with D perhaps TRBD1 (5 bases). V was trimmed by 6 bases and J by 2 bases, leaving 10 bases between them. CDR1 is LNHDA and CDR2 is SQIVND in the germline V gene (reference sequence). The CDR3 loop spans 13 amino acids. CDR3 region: CASSSGNQETQYF. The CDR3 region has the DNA TGTGCCAGTAGCTCAGGGAATCAAGAGACCCAGTACTTC.

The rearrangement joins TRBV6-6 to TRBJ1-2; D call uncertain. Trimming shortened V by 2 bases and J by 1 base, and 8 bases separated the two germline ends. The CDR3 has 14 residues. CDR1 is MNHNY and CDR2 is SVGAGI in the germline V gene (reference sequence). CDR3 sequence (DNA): TGTGCCAGCAGTTACGGGCAGAGTAACTATGGCTACACCTTC. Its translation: CASSYGQSNYGYTF.

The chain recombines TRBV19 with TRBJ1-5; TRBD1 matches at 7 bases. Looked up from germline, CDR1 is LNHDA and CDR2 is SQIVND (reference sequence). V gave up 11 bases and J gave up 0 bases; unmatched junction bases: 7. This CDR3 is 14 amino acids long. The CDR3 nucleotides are TGTGCCGCAGGGGGAGTTTATAGCAATCAGCCCCAGCATTTT. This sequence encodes CAAGGVYSNQPQHF.

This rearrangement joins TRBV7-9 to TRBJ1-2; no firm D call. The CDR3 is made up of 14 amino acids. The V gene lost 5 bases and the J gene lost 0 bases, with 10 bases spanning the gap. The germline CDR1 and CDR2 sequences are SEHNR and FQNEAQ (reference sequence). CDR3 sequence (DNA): TGTGCCAGCAGCATGGGTAGCTCTAACTATGGCTACACCTTC. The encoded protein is CASSMGSSNYGYTF. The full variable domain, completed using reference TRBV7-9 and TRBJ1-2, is DTGVSQNPRHKITKRGQNVTFRCDPISEHNRLYWYRQTLGQGPEFLTYFQNEAQLEKSRLLSDRFSAERPKGSFSTLEIQRTEQGDSAMYLCASSMGSSNYGYTFGSGTRLTVV.